Here is one TCR beta chain with its context. The data stem from a study of blood T cell repertoires in COVID-19. The overall study: Samples of COVID-19 (acute and convalescent) were obtained from the United States, Italy and Spain. T cells, B-cell-depleted T cells, or PBMCs provided the cDNA or gDNA that served as material.

In the study's own analysis: Cell counts per sample came from amplifying reference gene primers. Generated by immunoSEQ multiplex PCR, the TCRdb table keeps only in-frame clones and is missing some. That table gives V, J and clone size, and the DNA gave D and trimming. The data contain around 20,000 clones, 80% to 85% of them seen just once; the ten biggest clones take up about 2.9%. The CDR3 spans 13 residues. The junction had 2 bases not matched to a gene; V was cut back by 5 bases and J by 3 bases. Germline loops: CDR1 KGHDR, CDR2 SFDVKD. The chain uses TRBV24-1 and TRBJ2-7; TRBD1 matches 8 bases. This TCR was sampled from a man between 40 and 49 years old with acute or convalescent COVID-19. Sample: peripheral blood. This chain's CDR3 is CATSGTGIYEQYF. CDR3 bases: TGTGCCACCAGTGGGACAGGGATCTACGAGCAGTACTTC.